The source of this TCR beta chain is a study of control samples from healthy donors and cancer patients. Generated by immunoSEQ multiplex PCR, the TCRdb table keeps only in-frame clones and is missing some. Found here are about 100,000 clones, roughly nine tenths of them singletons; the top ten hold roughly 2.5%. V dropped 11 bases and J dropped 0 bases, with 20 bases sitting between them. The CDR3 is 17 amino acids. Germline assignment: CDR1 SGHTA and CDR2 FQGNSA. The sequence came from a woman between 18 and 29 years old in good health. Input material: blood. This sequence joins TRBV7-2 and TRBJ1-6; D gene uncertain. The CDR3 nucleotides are TGTGCCGCCTGGGAGGAAAGAAGTAGCTCCTATAATTCACCCCTCCACTTT. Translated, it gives CAAWEERSSSYNSPLHF. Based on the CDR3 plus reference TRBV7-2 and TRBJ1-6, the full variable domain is GAGVSQSPSNKVTEKGKDVELRCDPISGHTALYWYRQSLGQGLEFLIYFQGNSAPDKSGLPSDRFSAERTGGSVSTLTIQRTQQEDSAVYLCAAWEERSSSYNSPLHFGNGTRLTVT.